This record concerns one T cell receptor (beta chain) sequence. A much larger clone lies one base from this, so it may be a read error. Other DNA sequences in the sample encode the same CDR3. The sample originates from a study of shared clonotypes between healthy human individuals. Method: immunoSEQ multiplex PCR; TCRdb's copy keeps in-frame clones and lacks some. The data hold some 630,000 clones, with around 72% observed a single time. The source material was memory CD4+ T cells sorted from blood. Documented subset: CD45RA-negative fraction. The origin of this receptor is a woman between 25 and 40 years old in good health.

The CDR3: CASSLNYEQYF. The CDR3 DNA reads TGTGCCAGCAGCCTGAACTACGAGCAGTACTTC. J is TRBJ2-7 and V is TRBV7-2; D is ambiguous. Trimming cost V 5 bases and J 3 bases, with 5 bases left between them. This CDR3 region has 11 residues. Germline V CDR1 and CDR2: SGHTA, FQGNSA. The full variable domain, rest sourced from reference TRBV7-2 and TRBJ2-7, is GAGVSQSPSNKVTEKGKDVELRCDPISGHTALYWYRQSLGQGLEFLIYFQGNSAPDKSGLPSDRFSAERTGGSVSTLTIQRTQQEDSAVYLCASSLNYEQYFGPGTRLTVT.